This T cell receptor (beta chain) originates from a study of Graves' ophthalmopathy and Graves' hyperthyroidism. This clonotype showed up just a few times. Germline CDR1 and CDR2: SEHNR and FQNEAQ (reference sequence). Trimming cost V 4 bases and J 2 bases; bases outside gene matches: 13. The CDR3 is 19 amino acids. RNA served as the template for amplifying TCR beta CDR3 regions. A first-round RT-PCR used HTBI primers, followed by a second-round multiplex PCR. One entry per CDR3 protein results from TCRdb running MiXCR on the multiplex PCR reads. The sample yields 650,000 to 900,000 distinct CDR3 sequences, roughly 41% seen once.

The chain joins TRBV7-9 to TRBJ2-6, with 8 bases identical to TRBD1. Source material: peripheral blood. This TCR derives from an adult man with Graves' ophthalmopathy. CDR3: CASSSRIQGAAPGANVLTF. The CDR3 DNA is TGTGCCAGCAGCTCACGGATCCAGGGGGCGGCACCTGGGGCCAACGTCCTGACTTTC.